This T cell receptor (beta chain) was recovered during a study of Ad26.COV2.S vaccination and SARS-CoV-2 variants. General study points: Vaccine recipients and placebo recipients showed similar non-spike TCR breadth.

Clones were read by immunoSEQ multiplex PCR, and TCRdb kept only the in-frame ones, dropping some. Here the sample spans about 410,000 clones, roughly nine tenths being singletons. The V and J ends lost 6 bases and 5 bases, in that order; junction bases with no gene match: 8. The CDR3 is 14 amino acids. Looked up from germline, CDR1 is SGHNT and CDR2 is YYREEE (reference sequence). Treatment given: about 20 received Ad26.COV2.S at low or high dose, single or two shots; about five received placebo; per-sample allocation not given. Collection of the samples took place on day 63 after the first injection of vaccine or placebo. This clone was detected a few times. Its antigen is not known.

The chain employs TRBV5-4 and TRBJ1-2; 9 nucleotides match TRBD1. Sequenced material: peripheral blood, taken in a trial of Ad26.COV2.S vaccine versus placebo. The clonotype comes from a person between 18 and 65 years old who received the Ad26.COV2.S COVID-19 vaccine or a placebo. The CDR3 DNA sequence: TGTGCCAGCACTGGGACAGGGTATACTTATGGCTACACCTTC. It is translated as CASTGTGYTYGYTF.